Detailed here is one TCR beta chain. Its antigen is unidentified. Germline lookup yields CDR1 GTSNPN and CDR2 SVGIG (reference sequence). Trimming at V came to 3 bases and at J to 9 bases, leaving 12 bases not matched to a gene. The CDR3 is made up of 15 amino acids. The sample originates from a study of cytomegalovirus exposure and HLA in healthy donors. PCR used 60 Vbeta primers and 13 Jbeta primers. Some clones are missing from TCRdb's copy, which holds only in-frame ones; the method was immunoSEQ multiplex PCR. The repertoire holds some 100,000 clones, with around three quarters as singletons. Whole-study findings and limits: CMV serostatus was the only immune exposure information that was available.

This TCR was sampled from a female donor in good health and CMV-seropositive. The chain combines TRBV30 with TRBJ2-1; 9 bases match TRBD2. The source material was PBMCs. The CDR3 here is CAWRELAGYIREQFF. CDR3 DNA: TGTGCCTGGAGGGAGCTAGCGGGGTATATCCGTGAGCAGTTCTTC.